The clone carrying this T cell receptor (beta chain) was found a few times. The CDR3 extends over 14 amino acids. The germline CDR1 and CDR2 sequences are SGHTA and FQGNSA. Trimming removed 6 bases from V and 6 bases from J, with 15 bases in between. TCRdb re-called the RT-PCR reads with MiXCR, one entry per CDR3 protein. Of hundreds of thousands of distinct CDR3 sequences listed, 14% were seen once; the top ten hold 3.6%. Material for sequencing was memory CD4+ T cells from blood. This receptor was obtained from a female donor in good health, serving as a healthy control. This sequence joins TRBV7-2 and TRBJ2-4; tentative D call: TRBD2 (5 bases). CDR3 sequence (DNA): TGTGCCAGCAGTCCGATGGCGGGTGGAAACATTCAGTACTTC. Its protein product is CASSPMAGGNIQYF.